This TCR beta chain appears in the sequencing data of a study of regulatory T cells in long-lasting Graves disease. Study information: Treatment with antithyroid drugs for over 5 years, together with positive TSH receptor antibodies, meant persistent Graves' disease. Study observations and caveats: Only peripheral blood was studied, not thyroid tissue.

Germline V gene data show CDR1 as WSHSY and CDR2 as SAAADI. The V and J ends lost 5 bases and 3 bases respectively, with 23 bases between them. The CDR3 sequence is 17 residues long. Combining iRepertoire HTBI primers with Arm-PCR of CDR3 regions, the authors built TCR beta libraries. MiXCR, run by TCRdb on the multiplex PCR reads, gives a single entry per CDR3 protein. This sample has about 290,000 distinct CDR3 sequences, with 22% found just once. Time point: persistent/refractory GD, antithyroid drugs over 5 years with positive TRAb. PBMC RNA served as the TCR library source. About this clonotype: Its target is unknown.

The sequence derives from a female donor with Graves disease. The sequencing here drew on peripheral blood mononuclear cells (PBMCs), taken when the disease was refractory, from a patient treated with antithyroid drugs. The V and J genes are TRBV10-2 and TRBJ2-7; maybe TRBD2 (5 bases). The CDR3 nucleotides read TGCGCCAGCAGTAGATCCTCGGCGCGAGCCGGGAACTACGAGCAGTACTTC. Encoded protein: CASSRSSARAGNYEQYF.